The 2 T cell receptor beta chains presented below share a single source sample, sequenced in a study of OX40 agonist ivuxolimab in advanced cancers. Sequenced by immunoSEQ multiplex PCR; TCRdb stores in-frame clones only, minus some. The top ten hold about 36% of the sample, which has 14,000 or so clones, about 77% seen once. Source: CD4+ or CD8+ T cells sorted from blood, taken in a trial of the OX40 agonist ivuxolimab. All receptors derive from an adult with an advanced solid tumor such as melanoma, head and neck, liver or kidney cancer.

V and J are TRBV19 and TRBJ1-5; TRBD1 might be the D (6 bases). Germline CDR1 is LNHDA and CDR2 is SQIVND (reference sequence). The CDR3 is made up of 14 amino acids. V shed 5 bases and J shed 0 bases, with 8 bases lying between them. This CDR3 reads CASSAGVSNQPQHF. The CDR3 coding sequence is TGTGCCAGTAGTGCAGGGGTTAGCAATCAGCCCCAGCATTTT.

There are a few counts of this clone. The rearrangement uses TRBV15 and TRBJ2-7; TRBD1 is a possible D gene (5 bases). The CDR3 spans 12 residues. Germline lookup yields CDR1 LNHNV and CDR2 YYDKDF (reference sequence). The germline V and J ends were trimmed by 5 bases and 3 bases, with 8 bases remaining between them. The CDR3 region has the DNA TGTGCCACCAGCGACAGATACTACGAGCAGTACTTC. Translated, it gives CATSDRYYEQYF.